What follows describes a single TCR beta chain. What it binds is not known. As to time point: pre-sensitization, week 0. Noted treatment: therapeutic diphenylcyclopropenone sensitization with weekly scalp DPC. Unfractionated whole blood was the source of the extracted total RNA. Blood was drawn before each patch test was applied. The data belong to a study of human T cells and chemical hapten exposure. Study outcomes and limitations: TCRs at high frequency, those above 1 in 1000, did not change with DPC sensitization. Relative to controls, expanded TCRs formed significantly more large CDR3 similarity clusters.

The library labeled individual cDNA molecules by adding unique molecular identifiers to them. TCRdb redid the calling of the RACE reads with MiXCR, one entry per CDR3 protein. The table includes about 50,000 distinct CDR3 sequences, more than 9% detected once. CDR3 length: 15 amino acids. Deletions cut 5 bases from V and 7 bases from J, with 15 bases between. Per germline, CDR1 SEHNR and CDR2 FQNEAQ (reference sequence). Sequencing used whole blood, obtained in connection with sensitization to the hapten diphenylcyclopropenone (DPC). The clonotype originates from a woman in her twenties or thirties with alopecia areata. Some clones in this sample may be carry-over from other donors' samples. The chain joins TRBV7-9 to TRBJ1-6, with TRBD1 as a possible D gene (5 bases). CDR3 sequence (DNA): TGTGCCAGCAGCCCCCGTAGGGGTAAGAATTCACCCCTCCACTTT. Its protein is CASSPRRGKNSPLHF.